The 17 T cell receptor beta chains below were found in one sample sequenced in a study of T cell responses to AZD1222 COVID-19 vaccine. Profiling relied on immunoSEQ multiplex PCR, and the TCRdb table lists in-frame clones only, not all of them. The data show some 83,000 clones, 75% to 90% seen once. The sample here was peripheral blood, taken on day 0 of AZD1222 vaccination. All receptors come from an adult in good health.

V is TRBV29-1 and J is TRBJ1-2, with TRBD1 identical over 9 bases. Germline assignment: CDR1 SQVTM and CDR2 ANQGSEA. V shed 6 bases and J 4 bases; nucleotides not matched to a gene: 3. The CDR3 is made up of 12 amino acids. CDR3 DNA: TGCAGCGTGACAGGGGGAGGCTATGGCTACACCTTC. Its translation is CSVTGGGYGYTF.

DNA for the CDR3: TGTGCCAGCAGCTTTAGGTTCGAAGGCTATGGCTACACCTTC. Its protein is CASSFRFEGYGYTF. This chain links TRBV7-2 with TRBJ1-2; D is undetermined. The germline V and J ends were trimmed by 3 bases and 4 bases, with 12 bases remaining between them. Germline lookup yields CDR1 SGHTA and CDR2 FQGNSA. The CDR3 spans 14 residues.

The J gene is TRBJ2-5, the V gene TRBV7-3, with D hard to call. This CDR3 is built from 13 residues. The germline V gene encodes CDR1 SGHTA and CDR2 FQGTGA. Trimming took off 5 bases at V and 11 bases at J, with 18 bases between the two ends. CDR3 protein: CASSPSSGSWQYF. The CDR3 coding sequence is TGTGCCAGCAGCCCTTCGTCAGGATCCTGGCAGTACTTC. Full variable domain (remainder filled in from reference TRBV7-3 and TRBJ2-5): GAGVSQTPSNKVTEKGKYVELRCDPISGHTALYWYRQSLGQGPEFLIYFQGTGAADDSGLPNDRFFAVRPEGSVSTLKIQRTERGDSAVYLCASSPSSGSWQYFGPGTRLLVL.

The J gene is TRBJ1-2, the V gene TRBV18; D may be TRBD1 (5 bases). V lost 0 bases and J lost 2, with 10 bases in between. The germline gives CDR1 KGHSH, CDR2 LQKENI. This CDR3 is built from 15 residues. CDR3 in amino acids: CASSPPQGSNYGYTF. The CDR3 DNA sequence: TGTGCCAGCTCACCACCGCAGGGTAGCAACTATGGCTACACCTTC.

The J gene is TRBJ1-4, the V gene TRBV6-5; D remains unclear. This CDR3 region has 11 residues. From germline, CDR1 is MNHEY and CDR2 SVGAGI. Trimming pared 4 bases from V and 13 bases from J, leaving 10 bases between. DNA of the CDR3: TGTGCCAGCAGTTCCGGGAAGATACTGTTTTTT. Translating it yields CASSSGKILFF.

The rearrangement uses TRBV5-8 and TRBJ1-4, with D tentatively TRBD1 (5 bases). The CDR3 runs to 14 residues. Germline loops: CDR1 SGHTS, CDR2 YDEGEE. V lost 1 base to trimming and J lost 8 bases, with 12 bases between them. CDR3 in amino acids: CASSLRGSGEKLFF. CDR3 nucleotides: TGTGCCAGCAGCTTGCGGGGGTCGGGGGAAAAACTGTTTTTT.

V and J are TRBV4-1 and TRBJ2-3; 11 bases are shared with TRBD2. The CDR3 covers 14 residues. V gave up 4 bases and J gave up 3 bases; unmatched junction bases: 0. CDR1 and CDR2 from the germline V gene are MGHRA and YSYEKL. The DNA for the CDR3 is TGCGCCAGCAGCCTAGCGGGAGGGACAGATACGCAGTATTTT. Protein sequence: CASSLAGGTDTQYF.

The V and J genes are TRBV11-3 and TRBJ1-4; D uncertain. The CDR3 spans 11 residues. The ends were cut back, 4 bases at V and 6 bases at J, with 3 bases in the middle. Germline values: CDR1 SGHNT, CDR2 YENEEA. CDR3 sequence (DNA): TGTGCCAGCAGCTCGGATGAAAAACTGTTTTTT. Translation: CASSSDEKLFF.

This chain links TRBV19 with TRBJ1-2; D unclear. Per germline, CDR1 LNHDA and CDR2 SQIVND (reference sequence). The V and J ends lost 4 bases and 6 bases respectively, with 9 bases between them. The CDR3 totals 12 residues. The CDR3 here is CASSKDWDGYTF. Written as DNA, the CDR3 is TGTGCCAGTAGTAAGGATTGGGATGGCTACACCTTC.

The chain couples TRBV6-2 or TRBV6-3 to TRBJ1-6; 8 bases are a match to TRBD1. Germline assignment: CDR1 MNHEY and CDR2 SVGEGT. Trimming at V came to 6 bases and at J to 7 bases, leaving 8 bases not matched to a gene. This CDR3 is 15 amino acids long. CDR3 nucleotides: TGTGCCAGCAGGCCTCGGGACAGGTCGAATTCACCCCTCCACTTT. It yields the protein CASRPRDRSNSPLHF.

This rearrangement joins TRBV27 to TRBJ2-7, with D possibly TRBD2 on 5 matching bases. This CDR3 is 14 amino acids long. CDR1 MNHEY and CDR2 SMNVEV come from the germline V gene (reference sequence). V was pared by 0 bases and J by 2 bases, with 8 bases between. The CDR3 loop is CASSLSPGTYEQYF. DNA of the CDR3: TGTGCCAGCAGTTTATCGCCGGGGACCTACGAGCAGTACTTC.

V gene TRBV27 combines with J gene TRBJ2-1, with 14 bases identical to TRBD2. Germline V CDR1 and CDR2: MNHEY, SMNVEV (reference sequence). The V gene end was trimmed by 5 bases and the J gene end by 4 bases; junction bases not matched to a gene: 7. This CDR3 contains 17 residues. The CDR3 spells CASSPPGLAGAYNEQFF. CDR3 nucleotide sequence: TGTGCCAGCAGTCCCCCGGGACTAGCGGGGGCATACAATGAGCAGTTCTTC.

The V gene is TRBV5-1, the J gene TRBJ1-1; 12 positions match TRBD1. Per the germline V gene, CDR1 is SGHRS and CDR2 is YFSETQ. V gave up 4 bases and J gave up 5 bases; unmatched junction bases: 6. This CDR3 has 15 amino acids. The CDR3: CASSLGQGAGTEAFF. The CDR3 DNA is TGCGCCAGCAGCCTGGGACAGGGGGCAGGAACTGAAGCTTTCTTT.

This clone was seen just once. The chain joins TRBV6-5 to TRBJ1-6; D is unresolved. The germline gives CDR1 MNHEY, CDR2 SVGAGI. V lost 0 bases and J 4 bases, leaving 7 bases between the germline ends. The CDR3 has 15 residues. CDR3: CASSYSAVYNSPLHF. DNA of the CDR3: TGTGCCAGCAGTTACTCGGCAGTATATAATTCACCCCTCCACTTT.

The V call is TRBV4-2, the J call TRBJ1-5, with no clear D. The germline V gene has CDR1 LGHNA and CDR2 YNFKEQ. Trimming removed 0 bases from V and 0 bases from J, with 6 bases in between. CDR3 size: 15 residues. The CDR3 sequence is CASSQDKGSNQPQHF. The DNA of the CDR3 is TGTGCCAGCAGCCAAGATAAGGGTAGCAATCAGCCCCAGCATTTT.

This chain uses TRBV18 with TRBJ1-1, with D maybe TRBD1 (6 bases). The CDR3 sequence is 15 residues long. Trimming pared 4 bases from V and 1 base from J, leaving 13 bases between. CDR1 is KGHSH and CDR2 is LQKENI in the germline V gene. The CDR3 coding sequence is TGTGCCAGCTCACTTGGAACAGGGAGGAACACTGAAGCTTTCTTT. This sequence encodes CASSLGTGRNTEAFF.

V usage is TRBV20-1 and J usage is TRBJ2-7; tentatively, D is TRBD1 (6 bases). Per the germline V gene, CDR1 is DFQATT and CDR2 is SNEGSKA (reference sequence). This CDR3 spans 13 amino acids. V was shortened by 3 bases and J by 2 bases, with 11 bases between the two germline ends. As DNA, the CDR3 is TGCAGTGCTAGTAGCAGGGGTCCCTACGAGCAGTACTTC. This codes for CSASSRGPYEQYF.